This T cell receptor (beta chain) was recorded in a study of identical twins (TCRdb year 2016). Study-wide context: To test whether fetal clonotypes persist, this study deep-sequenced TCR alpha and beta repertoires from monozygotic twins, from unrelated adults of various ages, and from cord blood. To rule out contamination, replicate twin experiments were performed at different times with different library preparation protocols. Overall study outcomes, separate from this receptor: Abundant cord blood beta clonotypes had fewer insertions, young adult naive repertoires showed a similar but weaker trend, and memory repertoires showed no such trend. In monozygotic twins, recombination models systematically underestimated out-of-frame TCR alpha sharing, but the models matched the sharing seen between unrelated individuals. A weaker excess of twin sharing was found in beta out-of-frame sequences because the signal-to-noise ratio was lowered by fewer shared sequences. Zero-insertion analyses could be partly confounded by invariant T cells such as MAIT and iNKT, although diverse VJ usage argued against such confounding for most clonotypes. Out-of-frame TCR alpha sequences shared between twins showed an excess of low generation-probability sequences compared with coincidental sharing between unrelated individuals. Conclusions relied on cross-sectional statistical analysis, since the same donors could not be followed over many years.

Every donor was a healthy Caucasian. The study also sequenced three unrelated non-twin adults: a male aged 18 to 30, a male aged 50 to 60 and a female aged 50 to 60. Using Miltenyi CD45RO+ enrichment and human naive T-cell isolation kits, memory (CD45RO+) and naive T cells were isolated from PBMC. This clonotype was recorded a few times. It has no known antigen specificity. No base quality values were provided; no much bigger clone lies one nucleotide off. Libraries were made using 5' RACE. Sequencing instrument: Illumina HiSeq 2000. A universal primer binding site was added through template switching, and the final cDNA carried a unique molecular identifier so that TCR cDNA molecules could be counted accurately. Specific primers in the conserved constant-segment region were used to synthesize first-strand cDNA for TCR alpha and beta chains. To control for contamination, every cDNA library was double barcoded, receiving both a SMART-Mk sample barcode and Illumina barcodes. Two successive PCR steps introduced TruSeq adapter sequences along with Illumina sample barcodes. Sequencing of the TCR alpha and beta cDNA libraries was done on the Illumina HiSeq platform using custom primers. The source study handled its data this way. MiGEC was used to process raw reads and extract unique molecular identifiers, and MiXCR was used to find CDR3 positions. For each individual, recombination models were inferred using an EM algorithm with the repgenHMM and IGoR tools. Shared clonotype analysis was performed with the tcR package in R, normalizing sharing by the product of cloneset sizes. To study raw recombination without the effects of thymic and clonal selection, out-of-frame nonproductive sequences were analyzed. Clones were called with MiXCR by TCRdb after fastp trimmed the public reads at Q25, and only in-frame beta chains were retained. Rows merge per CDR3 protein into single entries with the most common DNA and genes. What appears here as the V and J calls and clone size reflects TCRdb's work, not the paper's. This sample comprises 690,000 or so distinct CDR3 sequences, 5.5% to 6.5% of them detected only once. The top ten clonotypes cover about 2% of the sample.

The V and J ends are trimmed by 11 bases and 3 bases, leaving 16 bases between them. The CDR3 runs 14 amino acids, cysteine and phenylalanine included. The DNA shown is the 42-base CDR3, in frame from base 1. The chain is assembled from TRBV12-3 or TRBV12-4 and TRBJ2-2, with TRBD2 tentatively as D gene (5 bases match). The receptor comes from a man aged 18 to 30 in good health. Input material: naive T cells sorted from blood. Per the publication, the cell subset or site label means: cells isolated with a human naive T-cell isolation kit. CDR3 reads: CASSRTGYTGELFF. The DNA is TGTGCCTCCTCCCGGACTGGCTACACCGGGGAGCTGTTTTTT.